This is a list of T cell receptor beta chains from one sample in a study of control samples from healthy donors and cancer patients. Assay: immunoSEQ multiplex PCR; the TCRdb copy retains only in-frame clones and omits some. This sample has 160,000 or so clones, with about 94% found just once. Material: blood. The receptors were sampled from a woman aged 40 to 50 in good health. Each CDR3 is given with its conserved first and last residue. Each record gives: V gene, J gene, CDR3 protein.

v_call: TRBV7-2
j_call: TRBJ1-1
cdr3_aa: CASSLFQSLEAFF

v_call: TRBV2
j_call: TRBJ1-5
cdr3_aa: CASRSGSAGNQPQHF

v_call: TRBV19
j_call: TRBJ1-1
cdr3_aa: CASSPRVRGTEAFF

v_call: TRBV10-3
j_call: TRBJ2-7
cdr3_aa: CAISDPRLADKYF

v_call: TRBV6-5
j_call: TRBJ1-6
cdr3_aa: CASSYRTDSPLHF

v_call: TRBV9
j_call: TRBJ2-5
cdr3_aa: CASSADRVQETQYF

v_call: TRBV25-1
j_call: TRBJ1-4
cdr3_aa: CASSEYATVSDEKLFF

v_call: TRBV5-1
j_call: TRBJ1-3
cdr3_aa: CASSLGQVTSGNTIYF

v_call: TRBV4-2
j_call: TRBJ1-6
cdr3_aa: CASSQNTGGNNSPLHF

v_call: TRBV19
j_call: TRBJ1-6
cdr3_aa: CASTATGWDSPLHF

v_call: TRBV20-1
j_call: TRBJ2-5
cdr3_aa: CSGVGETQYF

v_call: TRBV5-1
j_call: TRBJ1-6
cdr3_aa: CASSRDSGSYNSPLHF

v_call: TRBV3-1/TRBV3-2
j_call: TRBJ1-1
cdr3_aa: CASSQGGRPNTEAFF

v_call: TRBV10-3
j_call: TRBJ1-6
cdr3_aa: CAISEADRGSYNSPLHF

v_call: TRBV19
j_call: TRBJ2-2
cdr3_aa: CASSIDWSWGTGELFF

v_call: TRBV5-6
j_call: TRBJ1-2
cdr3_aa: CASSSSRDRNYGYTF

v_call: TRBV6-5
j_call: TRBJ1-2
cdr3_aa: CASVPNGEGYGYTF

v_call: TRBV11-3
j_call: TRBJ2-3
cdr3_aa: CASSSGAADTQYF

v_call: TRBV19
j_call: TRBJ1-1
cdr3_aa: CASSIKGDTEAFF

v_call: TRBV6-2/TRBV6-3
j_call: TRBJ2-1
cdr3_aa: CASSQAGGQGSYNEQFF

v_call: TRBV10-2
j_call: TRBJ2-5
cdr3_aa: CASRAGKTRPATQYF

v_call: TRBV5-6
j_call: TRBJ1-5
cdr3_aa: CASSLGPRGQRPQHF

v_call: TRBV10-3
j_call: TRBJ1-1
cdr3_aa: CAIAGQGNEAFF

v_call: TRBV4-3
j_call: TRBJ2-1
cdr3_aa: CASSQVLAGYNEQFF

v_call: TRBV18
j_call: TRBJ1-2
cdr3_aa: CASSLTGQGPPFGYTF

v_call: TRBV5-5
j_call: TRBJ2-3
cdr3_aa: CASSLSLTGGTDTQYF

v_call: TRBV19
j_call: TRBJ1-5
cdr3_aa: CASTRRTEYSNQPQHF

v_call: TRBV21-1
j_call: TRBJ1-3
cdr3_aa: CASSTGQGACGNTIYF

v_call: TRBV3-1/TRBV3-2
j_call: TRBJ2-1
cdr3_aa: CASSPGLGSYNEQFF

v_call: TRBV5-1
j_call: TRBJ2-1
cdr3_aa: CASSLGRLGLYNEQFF

v_call: TRBV12-5
j_call: TRBJ1-2
cdr3_aa: CASGGQIYGYTF

v_call: TRBV18
j_call: TRBJ2-5
cdr3_aa: CASSPRRGSGETQYF

v_call: TRBV7-9
j_call: TRBJ1-2
cdr3_aa: CASSYATGGNYGYTF

v_call: TRBV12-3/TRBV12-4
j_call: TRBJ1-2
cdr3_aa: CASTPDRVSGYTF

v_call: TRBV4-2
j_call: TRBJ1-2
cdr3_aa: CASSQEGAYYGYTF

v_call: TRBV4-1
j_call: TRBJ2-1
cdr3_aa: CASSQGPLLAGTYNEQFF

v_call: TRBV13
j_call: TRBJ2-3
cdr3_aa: CASSLKGLGGATQYF

v_call: TRBV9
j_call: TRBJ1-6
cdr3_aa: CASSVGTALHF

v_call: TRBV6-5
j_call: TRBJ1-2
cdr3_aa: CASTTLGATYGYTF

v_call: TRBV9
j_call: TRBJ1-2
cdr3_aa: CASSGPGGFINYGYTF

v_call: TRBV11-1
j_call: TRBJ1-1
cdr3_aa: CASSLARDAEAFF

v_call: TRBV11-3
j_call: TRBJ1-1
cdr3_aa: CASSPRGTSNTEAFF

v_call: TRBV29-1
j_call: TRBJ1-1
cdr3_aa: CSVEESGGTEAFF

v_call: TRBV19
j_call: TRBJ2-1
cdr3_aa: CASIRTSGSFEQFF

v_call: TRBV4-2
j_call: TRBJ2-2
cdr3_aa: CASSQDTGDPNYTGELFF

v_call: TRBV7-9
j_call: TRBJ1-2
cdr3_aa: CASSSPRGPANYGYTF

v_call: TRBV5-1
j_call: TRBJ2-3
cdr3_aa: CASSRSVLYSDTQYF